This entry concerns a single T cell receptor (beta chain). Per the original data handling: Cell counts per sample came from amplifying reference gene primers. Produced via immunoSEQ multiplex PCR; TCRdb's table is partial and in-frame only. V, J and clone size are those of that table, while D and trimming were read from the DNA. The table lists approximately 310,000 clones, 87% of them singletons. The data belong to a study of blood T cell repertoires in COVID-19. Across the whole study: The origin of the acute and convalescent COVID-19 samples was the United States, Italy and Spain. T cells, B-cell-depleted T cells, or PBMCs supplied cDNA or gDNA.

The CDR3 is 15 amino acids. The V gene's germline CDR1 is SNHLY and CDR2 FYNNEI. V was clipped by 2 bases and J by 5 bases; unmatched bases: 5. The sequencing sample was made of peripheral blood. The genes are TRBV2 and TRBJ2-3; TRBD2 aligns across 9 bases. The sequence was obtained from a woman aged 50 to 60 who had recovered from COVID-19. The CDR3 spells CASSETRAGGDTQYF. CDR3 nucleotides: TGTGCCAGCAGTGAAACGCGAGCGGGGGGAGATACGCAGTATTTT. Full variable domain (missing parts from reference TRBV2 and TRBJ2-3): EPEVTQTPSHQVTQMGQEVILRCVPISNHLYFYWYRQILGQKVEFLVSFYNNEISEKSEIFDDQFSVERPDGSNFTLKIRSTKLEDSAMYFCASSETRAGGDTQYFGPGTRLTVL.